This TCR beta chain was documented in a study of tumour-infiltrating T cells in Burkitt lymphoma. Data came from immunoSEQ multiplex PCR; TCRdb stores just in-frame clones and leaves some out. This sample carries around 15,000 clones, just under 80% of them seen once, and the ten largest clones take 2.1%. The CDR3 sequence is 15 residues long. Per germline, CDR1 SGDLS and CDR2 YYNGEE. On this clone itself: The germline gene is not matched at one end of the junction; a read error may be the cause.

The clonotype was recovered from a human donor with diffuse large B-cell lymphoma. The V and J genes are TRBV9 and TRBJ2-7, with 14 bases identical to TRBD2. Sequenced input: tumor tissue. The CDR3 sequence: CVSSPEGLAGDEQYF. Written as DNA, the CDR3 is TGTGTCAGCAGCCCCGAGGGACTAGCGGGGGACGAGCAGTACTTC.